This T cell receptor (beta chain) appears in the sequencing data of a study of cytomegalovirus exposure and HLA in healthy donors. V shed 6 bases and J shed 6 bases, with 13 bases lying between them. The CDR3 is 13 amino acids. Germline loops: CDR1 SGHTA, CDR2 FQGTGA. This PCR relied on a set of 60 Vbeta primers and 13 Jbeta primers. Per the authors' pipeline: A later analysis counted around 74 million unique TCR beta chains, some 11 million shared. Sequencing used immunoSEQ multiplex PCR; TCRdb keeps in-frame clones, though not all of them. V, J and clone size were drawn from that table, and D and trimming were deduced from the DNA. The listing records 40,000 to 50,000 clones. With respect to this clone: Antigen: not known.

Study results and limitations: Looking again later, the authors saw that most CMV-associated TCR beta chains seemed HLA-restricted. Prediction of most subjects' HLA-A and HLA-B alleles by TCR beta sequences was reportedly accurate. A few V segments could not be told apart, such as TRBV6-2 and TRBV6-3, and were left out.

The rearrangement uses TRBV7-3 and TRBJ2-3; perhaps TRBD1 as D (5 bases). The source of this sequence is a woman between 35 and 50 years old in good health and CMV-seronegative. Material: PBMCs. In DNA, the CDR3 is TGTGCCAGCAGGGTGACAGCCGATGATACGCAGTATTTT. This sequence encodes CASRVTADDTQYF.